These 14 T cell receptor beta chains were all obtained from the same sample, sequenced in a study of cytomegalovirus exposure and HLA in healthy donors. Sequenced by immunoSEQ multiplex PCR; TCRdb stores in-frame clones only, minus some. This table holds about 280,000 clones, 80% to 90% found once. Sequenced material: PBMCs. These receptor sequences come from a woman between 18 and 29 years old in good health and CMV-seronegative.

The chain is built from TRBV5-4 and TRBJ2-5, with D hard to call. V was trimmed by 3 bases and J by 3 bases, leaving 9 bases between them. The CDR3 has 13 residues. CDR1 is SGHNT and CDR2 is YYREEE in the germline V gene (reference sequence). Here the CDR3 reads CASSSDTKETQYF. CDR3 coding DNA: TGTGCCAGCAGCTCCGACACGAAAGAGACCCAGTACTTC.

The rearrangement joins TRBV30 to TRBJ2-1; D gene ambiguous. Germline V gene data show CDR1 as GTSNPN and CDR2 as SVGIG (reference sequence). The CDR3 has 11 amino acids. The V end was cut by 2 bases, the J end by 7 bases, with 6 bases between. The CDR3 here is CAWSLLNEQFF. CDR3 bases: TGTGCCTGGAGTTTACTTAATGAGCAGTTCTTC.

Only one count was recorded for this clone. This chain joins TRBV30 and TRBJ1-1; no reliable D call. The germline gives CDR1 GTSNPN, CDR2 SVGIG (reference sequence). CDR3 length: 14 residues. Trimming left V 7 bases short and J 5 bases short, with 20 bases between. The CDR3 DNA sequence: TGTGCCTTAACCCAGCCCGAAGTCGGGACTGAAGCTTTCTTT. Protein: CALTQPEVGTEAFF.

The CDR3 spells CSVVGVLASGYEQYF. The DNA for the CDR3 is TGCAGCGTTGTGGGTGTTCTAGCATCTGGGTACGAGCAGTACTTC. The chain is built from TRBV29-1 and TRBJ2-7, with D possibly being TRBD2 (5 bases). The CDR3 is 15 amino acids. Germline assignment: CDR1 SQVTM and CDR2 ANQGSEA. V was shortened by 4 bases and J by 4 bases, with 20 bases between the two germline ends.

The V and J genes are TRBV6-6 and TRBJ1-5, with a weak D call TRBD1 (5 bases). V was clipped by 2 bases and J by 5 bases, with 10 bases between them. The CDR3 length is 14 residues. The germline V gene encodes CDR1 MNHNY and CDR2 SVGAGI (reference sequence). The CDR3: CASSYLWGDQPQHF. The CDR3 bases are TGTGCCAGCAGTTACCTATGGGGCGATCAGCCCCAGCATTTT.

The genes are TRBV6-4 and TRBJ1-5; 7 positions match TRBD1. The V gene's germline CDR1 is MRHNA and CDR2 SNTAGT. Trimming at V came to 7 bases and at J to 8 bases, leaving 2 bases not matched to a gene. This CDR3 is built from 11 residues. CDR3: CASKDREPQHF. For the CDR3, the DNA is TGTGCCAGCAAAGACAGGGAGCCCCAGCATTTT.

V gene TRBV4-3 combines with J gene TRBJ1-1; D gene unclear. Trimming left V 1 base short and J 1 base short, with 10 bases between. Germline lookup yields CDR1 LGHNA and CDR2 YSLEER. CDR3 size: 15 residues. The CDR3 sequence is CASSQGRQKNTEAFF. The CDR3 DNA sequence: TGCGCCAGCAGCCAAGGGCGGCAAAAGAACACTGAAGCTTTCTTT.

The J gene is TRBJ2-1, the V gene TRBV7-8, with D hard to call. The germline gives CDR1 SGHVS, CDR2 FQNEAQ. V was pared by 1 base and J by 7 bases, with 8 bases between. The CDR3 is 13 amino acids. The CDR3 loop is CASSLGARNEQFF. As DNA, the CDR3 is TGTGCCAGCAGCTTAGGAGCGAGAAATGAGCAGTTCTTC. Based on the CDR3 plus reference TRBV7-8 and TRBJ2-1, the full variable domain is GAGVSQSPRYKVAKRGQDVALRCDPISGHVSLFWYQQALGQGPEFLTYFQNEAQLDKSGLPSDRFFAERPEGSVSTLKIQRTQQEDSAVYLCASSLGARNEQFFGPGTRLTVL.

The chain combines TRBV5-4 with TRBJ2-1, with TRBD2 matching 8 bases. V was clipped by 0 bases and J by 8 bases; unmatched bases: 7. This CDR3 is 15 amino acids long. The germline CDR1 and CDR2 sequences are SGHNT and YYREEE (reference sequence). The CDR3 is CASSLDPGGPHEQFF. The CDR3 DNA reads TGTGCCAGCAGCTTGGACCCGGGGGGGCCCCATGAGCAGTTCTTC. The full variable domain, its missing parts supplied by reference TRBV5-4 and TRBJ2-1, is ETGVTQSPTHLIKTRGQQVTLRCSSQSGHNTVSWYQQALGQGPQFIFQYYREEENGRGNFPPRFSGLQFPNYSSELNVNALELDDSALYLCASSLDPGGPHEQFFGPGTRLTVL.

CDR3 sequence: CASSLVGPRAGNTIYF. The CDR3 DNA reads TGCGCCAGCAGCTTGGTGGGTCCCAGGGCAGGAAACACCATATATTTT. The V gene is TRBV5-1, the J gene TRBJ1-3, with D tentatively TRBD1 (5 bases). CDR1 SGHRS and CDR2 YFSETQ come from the germline V gene. The CDR3 has 16 amino acids. Trimming pared 0 bases from V and 4 bases from J, leaving 14 bases between.

The genes are TRBV5-1 and TRBJ2-5; 8 bases agree with TRBD2. The length of the CDR3 is 15 residues. Germline CDR1 and CDR2: SGHRS and YFSETQ. The V segment lost 3 bases and the J segment 5 bases; nucleotides outside the gene matches: 9. CDR3 DNA: TGCGCCAGCAGCTCCATGCGGGGGGCTAGGGAGACCCAGTACTTC. This encodes CASSSMRGARETQYF.

This sequence joins TRBV9 and TRBJ2-7; 8 positions match TRBD1. After removal of 4 bases from V and 5 bases from J, the junction contained 8 bases not matched to a gene. CDR1 and CDR2 (germline): SGDLS, YYNGEE. The CDR3 contains 14 residues. This CDR3 is CASSLPGTGNEQYF. The DNA for the CDR3 is TGTGCCAGCAGCCTCCCCGGGACAGGAAACGAGCAGTACTTC.

The chain couples TRBV6-5 to TRBJ2-1, with D unclear. The V end lost 1 base, the J end lost 4 bases, and 8 bases lay between the germline ends. CDR3 length equals 14 residues. Germline V lookup: CDR1 MNHEY, CDR2 SVGAGI. The CDR3 DNA is TGTGCCAGCAGTTACTTTGCCAGTTACAATGAGCAGTTCTTC. Its protein is CASSYFASYNEQFF.

The chain combines TRBV30 with TRBJ2-7, with D possibly matching TRBD1 (5 bases). CDR3 length: 12 amino acids. The germline V gene has CDR1 GTSNPN and CDR2 SVGIG (reference sequence). Trimming cost V 0 bases and J 7 bases, with 10 bases left between them. The CDR3 region is CAWSVDGAEQYF. In DNA, the CDR3 is TGTGCCTGGAGTGTAGATGGGGCAGAGCAGTACTTC. Drawing the rest from reference TRBV30 and TRBJ2-7, the complete variable domain is SQTIHQWPATLVQPVGSPLSLECTVEGTSNPNLYWYRQAAGRGLQLLFYSVGIGQISSEVPQNLSASRPQDRQFILSSKKLLLSDSGFYLCAWSVDGAEQYFGPGTRLTVT.